This is a list of T cell receptor beta chains from one sample in a study of T cells after yellow fever vaccination. MiXCR, applied by TCRdb to the 5' RACE reads, yields one record per CDR3 protein. The repertoire holds 620,000 or so distinct CDR3 sequences, about 12% seen once, with more than 12% in the top ten. Specimen: PBMCs, collected on the day of the yellow fever booster vaccination. Every receptor here comes from a man younger than 45 who received the YFV17D yellow fever vaccine. Both conserved end residues are part of each CDR3. Rows give clone size only sometimes, using once, few, many, or a class for an expanded clone.

>TRBV3-1|-|TRBJ1-1
CASSPGHHNTEAFF
>TRBV7-9|-|TRBJ2-3
CASSRGGRATDTQYF
>TRBV27|-|TRBJ2-1
CASSPTGTKSRDEQFF
>TRBV7-2|-|TRBJ2-7
CASSLEGTVSYEQYF
>TRBV7-2|few|TRBJ2-7
CASSLGGRVDEQYF
>TRBV7-3|-|TRBJ2-6
CASSLITSGANVLTF
>TRBV19|-|TRBJ1-1
CASSSSGKTEAFF
>TRBV7-8|-|TRBJ1-1
CASSLRDRNTEAFF
>TRBV20-1|-|TRBJ1-4
CSARSESSATNEKLFF
>TRBV5-1|-|TRBJ2-1
CASSFGSGYSYNEQFF
>TRBV7-6|-|TRBJ2-3
CASSPKGLAGVTDTQYF
>TRBV14|few|TRBJ2-7
CASSQVLGREQYF
>TRBV11-2|many|TRBJ1-2
CASSKQGSGYTF
>TRBV5-5|-|TRBJ1-2
CASSLSGEPYGYTF
>TRBV9|few|TRBJ2-3
CASSVVGLAGTDTQYF
>TRBV11-2|-|TRBJ2-1
CASSLAGGAFYNEQFF
>TRBV20-1|-|TRBJ1-4
CSARSTAANEKLFF
>TRBV7-2|-|TRBJ1-2
CASSPSLYGYTF
>TRBV5-4|-|TRBJ2-1
CASSLGRSDEQFF
>TRBV15|many|TRBJ2-2
CATSPNTGELFF